This note documents a single TCR beta chain sequence. Its matching antigen is unknown. Second doses at about 4 or about 12 weeks were pooled. This sample is part of a study of T cell responses to AZD1222 COVID-19 vaccine. Broader study findings: Recipients of two AZD1222 doses showed rising Spike-specific TCR breadth and depth. There were mostly white British donors and more females than males, and clonal diversity was possibly underestimated. At 160-218 and 743-854, vaccine-associated CD4 TCRs were dominant, and they spanned spike.

The method was immunoSEQ multiplex PCR; TCRdb's version includes in-frame clones alone and lacks a portion of them. The table has roughly 120,000 clones, 85% to 90% seen once. Here the sequenced sample was peripheral blood, taken 28 days after the second AZD1222 dose. The receptor was isolated from an adult who received the AZD1222 COVID-19 vaccine.

CDR3 sequence (DNA): TGTGCCTGGAGTGTCAGGGGGCAGCAGCCCCAGCATTTT. The encoded protein is CAWSVRGQQPQHF. V gene TRBV30 combines with J gene TRBJ1-5, with 8 bases that match TRBD1. Losses at the gene ends were 0 bases for V and 7 bases for J; bases not matched to a gene: 2. The germline V gene has CDR1 GTSNPN and CDR2 SVGIG (reference sequence). The CDR3 has 13 amino acids. Variable domain in full (rest from reference TRBV30 and TRBJ1-5): SQTIHQWPATLVQPVGSPLSLECTVEGTSNPNLYWYRQAAGRGLQLLFYSVGIGQISSEVPQNLSASRPQDRQFILSSKKLLLSDSGFYLCAWSVRGQQPQHFGDGTRLSIL.